The 19 T cell receptor beta chains below all came from one sample that was sequenced in a study of CD8 T cells in ankylosing spondylitis. Study conclusions and caveats: Made up of roughly 8 highly homologous variants, a TCR beta motif appeared characteristic of ankylosing spondylitis blood.

TCRdb re-called the 5' RACE reads with MiXCR, one entry per CDR3 protein. The sample records about 750,000 distinct CDR3 sequences, 15% to 20% being singletons. Their recognized antigens are unknown. The material sequenced was blood, either unsorted or a sorted T cell fraction (not recorded which). These receptors were collected from a male donor with ankylosing spondylitis.

The V call is TRBV24-1, the J call TRBJ1-1; the D gene is possibly TRBD1 (5 bases). The CDR3 totals 13 residues. Trimming removed 4 bases at V and 3 bases at J, with 8 bases between. Germline V CDR1 and CDR2: KGHDR, SFDVKD. The CDR3 DNA reads TGTGCCACCAGTGAGGCAGGGTACACTGAAGCTTTCTTT. As protein: CATSEAGYTEAFF.

This clonotype was observed many times. The rearrangement uses TRBV7-8 and TRBJ1-2, with D possibly being TRBD1 (5 bases). Per germline, CDR1 SGHVS and CDR2 FQNEAQ. Trimming removed 5 bases from V and 2 bases from J, with 9 bases in between. The CDR3 contains 13 residues. Here the CDR3 reads CASSRDGNYGYTF. The CDR3 DNA reads as TGTGCCAGCAGCCGGGACGGAAACTATGGCTACACCTTC.

The CDR3 DNA reads as TGTGCCAGCAGCCGACAAAGGAGCGTTTACGAGCAGTACTTC. Translating it yields CASSRQRSVYEQYF. The chain combines TRBV6-1 with TRBJ2-7; no definite D call. The CDR3 covers 14 residues. Trimming shortened V by 6 bases and J by 4 bases, and 16 bases separated the two germline ends. Germline values: CDR1 MNHNS, CDR2 SASEGT.

The rearrangement links TRBV5-1 to TRBJ2-7; no clear D. This CDR3 is built from 15 residues. V lost 1 base and J lost 3, with 14 bases in between. In germline, CDR1 is SGHRS, CDR2 YFSETQ. The CDR3 sequence is CASSLTSDEYYEQYF. CDR3 bases: TGCGCCAGCAGCTTGACTTCGGACGAATACTACGAGCAGTACTTC.

The chain is built from TRBV12-3 or TRBV12-4 and TRBJ1-1, with 9 bases identical to TRBD1. This CDR3 is 15 amino acids long. The J segment lost 1 base and the V segment lost 7 bases, leaving 7 bases of the junction unmatched. CDR3 protein: CASTVQGARNTEAFF. CDR3 DNA: TGTGCCAGCACCGTACAGGGGGCGAGGAACACTGAAGCTTTCTTT.

The chain's CDR3 is CASSGRTGSEEKLFF. In DNA form, the CDR3 reads TGTGCCAGCAGTGGACGGACAGGGAGTGAGGAAAAACTGTTTTTT. The chain carries TRBV27 and TRBJ1-4; 8 bases align to TRBD1. CDR1 is MNHEY and CDR2 is SMNVEV in the germline V gene (reference sequence). Trimming removed 5 bases from V and 8 bases from J; junction bases left unmatched: 10. This CDR3 contains 15 residues.

V and J are TRBV6-1 and TRBJ1-6, with D perhaps matching TRBD1 (6 bases). Trimming took off 7 bases at V and 8 bases at J, with 15 bases between the two ends. CDR1 and CDR2 from the germline V gene are MNHNS and SASEGT. The CDR3 has 14 residues. The CDR3 sequence is CASTDGGAHSPLHF. In DNA form, the CDR3 reads TGTGCCAGCACCGACGGGGGGGCACATTCACCCCTCCACTTT.

This clonotype was found a few times. The genes are TRBV3-1 and TRBJ2-1, with D perhaps matching TRBD1 or TRBD2 (6 bases each). Trimming shortened V by 0 bases and J by 3 bases, and 12 bases separated the two germline ends. CDR1 and CDR2 (germline): LGHDT, YNNKEL (reference sequence). This CDR3 contains 16 residues. CDR3 DNA sequence: TGTGCCAGCAGCCAAGATAGGGCGGGACACTACAATGAGCAGTTCTTC. Translating it yields CASSQDRAGHYNEQFF.

In this sample, this clonotype turned up a few times. The chain employs TRBV9 and TRBJ2-7, with D perhaps TRBD1 (6 bases). Trimming removed 3 bases from V and 0 bases from J, with 25 bases in between. Germline V gene sequence: CDR1 SGDLS, CDR2 YYNGEE. CDR3 length: 19 residues. DNA of the CDR3: TGTGCCAGCAGCGGCCTCAAATCCAAGCCGGGACACAACTCCTACGAGCAGTACTTC. It specifies CASSGLKSKPGHNSYEQYF. The whole variable domain, remainder taken from reference TRBV9 and TRBJ2-7, is DSGVTQTPKHLITATGQRVTLRCSPRSGDLSVYWYQQSLDQGLQFLIQYYNGEERAKGNILERFSAQQFPDLHSELNLSSLELGDSALYFCASSGLKSKPGHNSYEQYFGPGTRLTVT.

This clonotype was recorded a few times. This chain links TRBV30 with TRBJ2-7; D not resolved. The CDR3 has 11 residues. CDR1 and CDR2 from the germline V gene are GTSNPN and SVGIG (reference sequence). Trimming pared 3 bases from V and 4 bases from J, leaving 7 bases between. CDR3 residues: CAWSEGYEQYF. DNA of the CDR3: TGTGCCTGGAGCGAAGGGTACGAGCAGTACTTC.

The genes are TRBV5-5 and TRBJ1-4, with 11 bases fitting TRBD1. There are 17 residues in the CDR3. The V and J ends lost 4 bases and 0 bases, in that order; junction bases with no gene match: 5. Germline loops: CDR1 SGHKS, CDR2 YYEKEE (reference sequence). The CDR3 region is CASSQGQGVATNEKLFF. CDR3 nucleotide sequence: TGTGCCAGCAGCCAGGGACAGGGGGTAGCAACTAATGAAAAACTGTTTTTT.

The chain has TRBV5-6 and TRBJ2-7; D ambiguous. The V and J ends lost 0 bases and 7 bases respectively, with 11 bases between them. CDR3 size: 13 residues. Germline V gene sequence: CDR1 SGHDT, CDR2 YYEEEE. CDR3 bases: TGTGCCAGCAGCTTGGCCCTCTCGTGGGAGCAGTACTTC. Amino acid sequence: CASSLALSWEQYF.

This sequence joins TRBV6-5 and TRBJ1-1; D is unresolved. Germline lookup yields CDR1 MNHEY and CDR2 SVGAGI. This CDR3 spans 15 amino acids. V lost 0 bases to trimming and J lost 1 base, with 9 bases between them. The CDR3 nucleotides are TGTGCCAGCAGTTACTCGGGAGGGAAGAACACTGAAGCTTTCTTT. Its protein product is CASSYSGGKNTEAFF.

The V gene is TRBV11-2, the J gene TRBJ2-5; 14 nucleotides match TRBD2. Trimming at V came to 5 bases and at J to 2 bases, leaving 4 bases not matched to a gene. Germline CDR1 SGHAT, CDR2 FQNNGV. The CDR3 contains 16 residues. The CDR3 spells CASSGRTSGGQETQYF. Here the CDR3 DNA reads TGTGCCAGCAGCGGTCGGACTAGCGGGGGGCAAGAGACCCAGTACTTC.

The rearrangement uses TRBV6-1 and TRBJ2-1; D call uncertain. CDR1 and CDR2 from the germline V gene are MNHNS and SASEGT. CDR3 length equals 15 residues. Trimming removed 6 bases at V and 0 bases at J, with 12 bases between. The CDR3 spells CASSPPNPSYNEQFF. The CDR3 DNA sequence: TGTGCCAGCAGCCCGCCCAACCCCTCCTACAATGAGCAGTTCTTC.

CDR3 region: CASSSHDVSVAAAYGYTF. The CDR3 DNA reads as TGTGCCAGCAGCTCCCACGACGTTAGTGTCGCAGCGGCGTATGGCTACACCTTC. The J gene is TRBJ1-2, the V gene TRBV11-1; D call uncertain. Deletions cut 4 bases from V and 5 bases from J, with 26 bases between. There are 18 residues in the CDR3. Per germline, CDR1 SGHAT and CDR2 FQDESV (reference sequence). Combining the CDR3 with reference TRBV11-1 and TRBJ1-2 gives the whole variable domain EAEVAQSPRYKITEKSQAVAFWCDPISGHATLYWYRQILGQGPELLVQFQDESVVDDSQLPKDRFSAERLKGVDSTLKIQPAELGDSAMYLCASSSHDVSVAAAYGYTFGSGTRLTVV.

This chain uses TRBV6-1 with TRBJ1-1, with 8 bases fitting TRBD1. Germline-derived CDR1 and CDR2 are MNHNS and SASEGT. The CDR3 extends over 14 amino acids. V gave up 6 bases and J gave up 12 bases; unmatched junction bases: 15. This CDR3 reads CASRLSGDRSVTFF. The CDR3 coding sequence is TGTGCCAGCAGGCTCTCTGGGGACAGGAGTGTGACTTTCTTT.

In this sample, this clonotype turned up many times. The chain has TRBV24-1 and TRBJ2-1; 10 nucleotides line up with TRBD2. The CDR3 sequence is 14 residues long. Germline CDR1 is KGHDR and CDR2 is SFDVKD. The V and J ends lost 7 bases and 5 bases, in that order; junction bases with no gene match: 4. The CDR3 DNA reads as TGTGCCACCAGCGCAGCGGGAGGGCACAATGAGCAGTTCTTC. The encoded protein is CATSAAGGHNEQFF.

This clonotype turned up a few times. The chain has TRBV28 and TRBJ2-7, with 7 positions matching TRBD1. With 3 bases clipped from V and 0 bases from J, the junction kept 5 bases outside the gene matches. CDR1 and CDR2 from the germline V gene are MDHEN and SYDVKM. The CDR3 totals 15 residues. The CDR3 here is CASSFSGTDSYEQYF. The CDR3 region has the DNA TGTGCCAGCAGTTTCTCCGGGACAGACTCCTACGAGCAGTACTTC.